Each of the 12 T cell receptor beta chains below was sequenced from the same sample in a study of blood T cell repertoires in COVID-19. Repertoires were generated with immunoSEQ multiplex PCR, while TCRdb's copy carries only in-frame clones and drops some. The sample shows 250,000 to 350,000 clones, roughly 89% of them seen only once. The specimen was peripheral blood. The receptor source for this set is a woman between 40 and 50 years old who had recovered from COVID-19.

This chain links TRBV23-1 with TRBJ2-7, with D perhaps matching TRBD1 (6 bases). TRBV23-1 falls under the ORF class, with uncertain function. The V gene lost 4 bases and the J gene lost 3 bases, with 13 bases spanning the gap. This CDR3 region has 14 residues. The CDR3: CASSLDRYFYEQYF. The CDR3 coding sequence is TGCGCCAGCAGTCTGGACAGATATTTCTACGAGCAGTACTTC.

The chain uses TRBV7-8 and TRBJ1-2, with D maybe TRBD1 (5 bases). The CDR3 runs 11 residues. Trimming cost V 5 bases and J 4 bases, with 5 bases left between them. In germline, CDR1 is SGHVS, CDR2 FQNEAQ. CDR3 loop: CASSRGYGYTF. Here the CDR3 DNA reads TGTGCCAGCAGCAGGGGCTATGGCTACACCTTC.

This rearrangement joins TRBV5-4 to TRBJ2-2; TRBD1 agrees at 7 bases. Germline-derived CDR1 and CDR2 are SGHNT and YYREEE (reference sequence). The J segment lost 4 bases and the V segment lost 5 bases, leaving 8 bases of the junction unmatched. The CDR3 sequence is 15 residues long. The CDR3: CASRSDRVGTGELFF. DNA of the CDR3: TGTGCCAGCAGATCCGACAGGGTGGGCACCGGGGAGCTGTTTTTT.

This sequence joins TRBV7-3 and TRBJ2-5; 9 nucleotides line up with TRBD2. This CDR3 has 16 amino acids. V shed 5 bases and J 4 bases; nucleotides not matched to a gene: 11. Looked up from germline, CDR1 is SGHTA and CDR2 is FQGTGA. CDR3 nucleotides: TGTGCCAGCAGCCAAGGGGTAGCGGGAGAGGGAGAGACCCAGTACTTC. It translates to CASSQGVAGEGETQYF.

J is TRBJ2-7 and V is TRBV29-1; maybe TRBD1 (6 bases). Deletions cut 6 bases from V and 0 bases from J, with 15 bases between. CDR1 and CDR2 (germline): SQVTM, ANQGSEA. The CDR3 contains 14 residues. Here the CDR3 reads CSVATTGRSYEQYF. The CDR3 DNA sequence: TGCAGCGTCGCCACGACAGGACGCTCCTACGAGCAGTACTTC.

This clone has just one count. This rearrangement joins TRBV30 to TRBJ2-5; 12 positions match TRBD2. The CDR3 has 18 residues. Germline V gene lookup returns CDR1 GTSNPN and CDR2 SVGIG (reference sequence). V lost 2 bases, J lost 4 bases, and 14 bases stayed unmatched. The chain's CDR3 is CAWSQRGLAGQGGETQYF. The CDR3 bases are TGTGCCTGGAGTCAGCGAGGACTAGCGGGACAGGGAGGAGAGACCCAGTACTTC.

The chain recombines TRBV5-6 with TRBJ1-5; D is unresolved. With 2 bases removed from V and 0 bases from J, the gap between germline ends came to 9 bases. The CDR3 is made up of 15 amino acids. The germline V gene encodes CDR1 SGHDT and CDR2 YYEEEE. The CDR3 sequence: CASSFSASSNQPQHF. Here the CDR3 DNA reads TGTGCCAGCAGCTTCTCCGCGAGTAGCAATCAGCCCCAGCATTTT.

This clone came up once. The rearrangement joins TRBV5-1 to TRBJ2-6; D is unclear. V was pared by 4 bases and J by 0 bases, with 11 bases between. CDR1 is SGHRS, CDR2 YFSETQ, per germline. CDR3 length: 16 residues. The DNA of the CDR3 is TGCGCCAGCAGCCCCACGACGGGCTCTGGGGCCAACGTCCTGACTTTC. This encodes CASSPTTGSGANVLTF.

The J gene is TRBJ1-2, the V gene TRBV19, with 9 bases matching TRBD1. CDR3 size: 14 residues. With V trimmed by 8 bases and J by 4 bases, 8 bases remained unmatched. CDR1 LNHDA and CDR2 SQIVND come from the germline V gene (reference sequence). CDR3 in amino acids: CASSPGQGFYGYTF. The CDR3 coding sequence is TGTGCCAGTTCGCCGGGACAGGGATTCTATGGCTACACCTTC.

The chain couples TRBV4-2 to TRBJ2-7; 8 bases align to TRBD2. From germline, CDR1 is LGHNA and CDR2 YNFKEQ. Trimming at V came to 4 bases and at J to 6 bases, leaving 8 bases not matched to a gene. This CDR3 is built from 14 residues. Here the CDR3 reads CASSPDGRAPEQYF. CDR3 sequence (DNA): TGTGCCAGCAGCCCTGACGGGAGGGCACCCGAGCAGTACTTC.

V and J are TRBV2 and TRBJ2-7; D perhaps matches TRBD1 (5 bases). The CDR3 length is 17 residues. The V end lost 2 bases, the J end lost 2 bases, and 19 bases lay between the germline ends. The germline CDR1 and CDR2 sequences are SNHLY and FYNNEI. CDR3 protein: CASSESPPGMVTYEQYF. The CDR3 nucleotides read TGTGCCAGCAGTGAAAGCCCCCCAGGGATGGTTACCTACGAGCAGTACTTC.

This clone was seen just once. Additional DNA sequences in this sample encode the identical CDR3. V gene TRBV19 combines with J gene TRBJ1-1; TRBD1 agrees at 9 bases. Germline CDR1 is LNHDA and CDR2 is SQIVND (reference sequence). The CDR3 covers 14 residues. V shed 6 bases, J shed 1 base, and the junction held 3 bases outside the gene matches. CDR3 DNA sequence: TGTGCCAGTAGCCGACAGGGGGGGAACACTGAAGCTTTCTTT. It encodes CASSRQGGNTEAFF.